The sequence of this T cell receptor beta chain was determined in a study of a mutant IDH1 vaccine in newly diagnosed glioma. Study context: Vaccination of patients was performed eight times, in weeks 1, 3, 5, 7, 11, 15, 19 and 23. Patients received vaccination from 4-6 weeks after radiotherapy alone, or with temozolomide cycles. Earlier therapy was either radiotherapy, temozolomide, or both, and most got both.

Profiled with immunoSEQ multiplex PCR; TCRdb holds only in-frame clones, not every one. The table shows tens of thousands of clones, with roughly 70% occurring only once. Time point in this sample: week 11, during vaccination. One vaccine dose held 300 ug of mutant IDH1 20-mer peptide and came with topical imiquimod. Per germline, CDR1 MNHEY and CDR2 SMNVEV (reference sequence). The CDR3 has 13 residues. V was shortened by 3 bases and J by 5 bases, with 8 bases between the two germline ends. Study findings and constraints: Seemingly, pseudoprogression had no relation to changes in the top peripheral T cell clonotypes.

Details on this clone: Its antigen is unknown.

Specimen: peripheral blood mononuclear cells (PBMCs), collected from a glioma patient whose treatment included an IDH1 peptide vaccine. This sequence originates from a man younger than 30 with glioma. Some clones in this sample may be carry-over from other donors' samples. J is TRBJ2-1 and V is TRBV27; possible D gene TRBD2, 5 bases. The CDR3 region has the DNA TGTGCCAGCAGTTTGGGAGTAAACAATGAGCAGTTCTTC. It encodes CASSLGVNNEQFF.